The TCR beta chain described here comes from a study of blood T cell repertoires in COVID-19. Across the study: Italy, Spain and the United States were the sources of the convalescent and acute COVID-19 samples. Sample material is recorded as cDNA or gDNA derived from T cells, B-cell-depleted T cells, or PBMCs.

The CDR3 sequence is 14 residues long. Germline loops: CDR1 SGHTA, CDR2 FQGNSA. Trimming removed 5 bases from V and 5 bases from J, with 16 bases in between. Per the study methods: Scientists estimated how many nucleated cells there were by amplifying reference gene primers. Profiling relied on immunoSEQ multiplex PCR, and the TCRdb table lists in-frame clones only, not all of them. From that table come the V and J calls and clone size; the DNA was used to work out D and trimming. The sample has 140,000 or so clones; about 83% are singletons. The sample taken for sequencing was peripheral blood. V usage is TRBV7-2 and J usage is TRBJ2-7; D is uncertain. The sequence was obtained from a woman between 50 and 59 years old with active or convalescent COVID-19. The CDR3 bases are TGTGCCAGCAGCCCTGCAGTTCCTGCCCACGAGCAGTACTTC. Its translation: CASSPAVPAHEQYF.